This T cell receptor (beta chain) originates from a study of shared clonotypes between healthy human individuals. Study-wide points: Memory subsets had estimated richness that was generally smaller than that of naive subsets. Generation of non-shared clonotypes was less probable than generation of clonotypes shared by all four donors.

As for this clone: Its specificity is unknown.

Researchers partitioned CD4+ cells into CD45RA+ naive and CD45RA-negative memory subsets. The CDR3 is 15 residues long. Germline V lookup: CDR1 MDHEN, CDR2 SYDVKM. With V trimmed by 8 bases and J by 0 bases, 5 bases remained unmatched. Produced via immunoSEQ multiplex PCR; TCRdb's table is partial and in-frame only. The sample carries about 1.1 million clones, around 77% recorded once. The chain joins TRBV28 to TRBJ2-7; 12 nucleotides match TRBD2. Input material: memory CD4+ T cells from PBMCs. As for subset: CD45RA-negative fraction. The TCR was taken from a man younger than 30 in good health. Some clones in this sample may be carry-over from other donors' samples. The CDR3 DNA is TGTGCCAGCCAAAAGACTAGCGGGGGCTCCTACGAGCAGTACTTC. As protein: CASQKTSGGSYEQYF.